What follows are 18 T cell receptor beta chains derived from one specimen sequenced in a study of graft-versus-host responses after intestinal transplantation (dated by TCRdb to the early 2020s). Libraries were made using the immunoSEQ multiplex PCR assay. TCRdb carries this immuneACCESS record with in-frame sequences only. Its versions omit some clonotypes, under half of them owing to an unresolved V gene in the studies checked, with the rest unexplained. The table for this sample lists some 120,000 clones; approximately 90% of them were counted only once. Of the sample, about 0.18% falls within the top ten clones. Explained via the paper, the time point label denotes: cells obtained before transplantation from donor or recipient. These receptors lack a known antigen. The source was unstimulated CD4+ T cells sorted from spleen or lymph node cells, collected before intestinal transplant. Source of these receptors: a human donor who received an intestinal transplant.

This chain joins TRBV7-2 and TRBJ2-1, with D possibly matching TRBD2 (6 bases). The CDR3 is made up of 15 amino acids. Germline V gives CDR1 SGHTA, CDR2 FQGNSA. Trimming cost V 5 bases and J 9 bases, with 20 bases left between them. CDR3 in DNA: TGTGCCAGCAGCCTGGAGGGCCGGGTAGTCAGTGAGCAGTTCTTC. It translates to CASSLEGRVVSEQFF.

The V call is TRBV18, the J call TRBJ1-2; D call uncertain. V was shortened by 2 bases and J by 5 bases, with 12 bases between the two germline ends. CDR1 is KGHSH, CDR2 LQKENI, per germline. This CDR3 is built from 14 residues. CDR3 in DNA: TGTGCCAGCTCACCATACGCGACGGGGTATGGCTACACCTTC. Translating gives CASSPYATGYGYTF.

The gene calls are TRBV30 and TRBJ1-2; maybe TRBD1 (5 bases). The CDR3 consists of 13 residues. Germline assignment: CDR1 GTSNPN and CDR2 SVGIG (reference sequence). The ends were cut back, 3 bases at V and 5 bases at J, with 13 bases in the middle. The CDR3 bases are TGTGCCTGGAGGCGGGGGGAGGTGTATGGCTACACCTTC. Translation: CAWRRGEVYGYTF.

The V call is TRBV28, the J call TRBJ1-5; D is perhaps TRBD1 (6 bases). Between the trimmed V and J ends, which lost 6 bases and 6 bases, there was a span of 9 bases. Germline V gives CDR1 MDHEN, CDR2 SYDVKM. This CDR3 region has 12 residues. CDR3 in DNA: TGTGCCAGCAGGGTAGGGGGTCAGCCCCAGCATTTT. Its translation: CASRVGGQPQHF.

V and J are TRBV18 and TRBJ2-3; 13 bases align to TRBD2. V dropped 5 bases and J dropped 8; count of bases not matched to a gene: 16. The CDR3 runs 18 residues. Germline V CDR1 and CDR2: KGHSH, LQKENI. CDR3 amino acids: CASSVQAGTSGARATQYF. CDR3 sequence (DNA): TGTGCCAGCTCAGTCCAGGCCGGGACTAGCGGGGCCCGGGCTACGCAGTATTTT. Based on the CDR3 plus reference TRBV18 and TRBJ2-3, the full variable domain is NAGVMQNPRHLVRRRGQEARLRCSPMKGHSHVYWYRQLPEEGLKFMVYLQKENIIDESGMPKERFSAEFPKEGPSILRIQQVVRGDSAAYFCASSVQAGTSGARATQYFGPGTRLTVL.

The CDR3 is CSATGGPEQFF. CDR3 bases: TGCAGTGCTACAGGGGGCCCCGAGCAGTTCTTC. This chain uses TRBV20-1 with TRBJ2-1, with TRBD1 identical over 8 bases. Germline V gene data show CDR1 as DFQATT and CDR2 as SNEGSKA (reference sequence). The trim removed 4 bases at V and 10 bases at J, leaving 3 bases unmatched. The CDR3 covers 11 residues.

V gene TRBV19 combines with J gene TRBJ1-2, with 8 bases lining up with TRBD1. Germline values: CDR1 LNHDA, CDR2 SQIVND (reference sequence). This CDR3 region has 14 residues. V lost 3 bases, J lost 3 bases, and 3 bases stayed unmatched. CDR3 loop: CASSITGGDYGYTF. In nucleotides, the CDR3 is TGTGCCAGTAGTATTACAGGGGGTGACTATGGCTACACCTTC.

The chain is built from TRBV7-3 and TRBJ2-2; D unclear. Germline V CDR1 and CDR2: SGHTA, FQGTGA. The V gene lost 1 base and the J gene lost 3 bases, with 6 bases spanning the gap. This CDR3 is 14 amino acids long. DNA for the CDR3: TGTGCCAGCAGCTTAAGTACGGACACCGGGGAGCTGTTTTTT. Translation gives CASSLSTDTGELFF.

CDR3 protein: CASSLGQGATGELFF. CDR3 nucleotides: TGTGCCAGCAGCCTCGGACAGGGGGCGACCGGGGAGCTGTTTTTT. The chain is built from TRBV28 and TRBJ2-2, with TRBD1 matching 11 bases. Germline loops: CDR1 MDHEN, CDR2 SYDVKM. V trimming: 6 bases; J trimming: 5 bases; junction bases outside the gene matches: 5. There are 15 residues in the CDR3.

V gene TRBV5-5 combines with J gene TRBJ2-1, with D possibly being TRBD1 (6 bases). This CDR3 contains 15 residues. Per the germline V gene, CDR1 is SGHKS and CDR2 is YYEKEE (reference sequence). V was shortened by 2 bases and J by 7 bases, with 16 bases between the two germline ends. The CDR3 sequence is CASSFRPTQGNEQFF. The CDR3 region has the DNA TGTGCCAGCAGCTTCCGACCGACGCAGGGGAATGAGCAGTTCTTC.

This clone was found once. CDR3 loop: CASSQGGRDRNEQFF. The CDR3 nucleotides are TGTGCCAGCAGCCAAGGGGGGCGTGATCGCAATGAGCAGTTCTTC. This sequence joins TRBV14 and TRBJ2-1; TRBD1 might be the D (6 bases). The length of the CDR3 is 15 residues. V lost 1 base and J lost 6, with 13 bases in between. Germline loops: CDR1 SGHDN, CDR2 FVKESK.

The sample holds one count of this clone. The chain joins TRBV5-8 to TRBJ2-7; 10 bases line up with TRBD1. Germline CDR1 SGHTS, CDR2 YDEGEE. This CDR3 comprises 15 residues. Germline trimming cut 4 bases from V and 7 bases from J; bases unmatched to any gene: 11. DNA for the CDR3: TGTGCCAGCAGCCACCGATTCAGGACAGGGGGTGAGCAGTACTTC. Protein product: CASSHRFRTGGEQYF.

This clone was detected a few times. J is TRBJ1-5 and V is TRBV30; D is unresolved. Germline V CDR1 and CDR2: GTSNPN, SVGIG (reference sequence). The CDR3 is 13 residues long. V dropped 0 bases and J dropped 4 bases, with 7 bases sitting between them. This CDR3 is CAWSVRENQPQHF. CDR3 coding DNA: TGTGCCTGGAGTGTACGGGAGAATCAGCCCCAGCATTTT.

The chain uses TRBV27 and TRBJ2-3, with D unresolved. The germline V gene has CDR1 MNHEY and CDR2 SMNVEV (reference sequence). This CDR3 is 14 amino acids long. V was clipped by 5 bases and J by 1 base, with 10 bases between them. The CDR3 region is CASSTARGTDTQYF. The CDR3 coding sequence is TGTGCCAGCAGTACCGCCCGGGGCACAGATACGCAGTATTTT.

This clone was counted a few times. The chain links TRBV25-1 to TRBJ1-3; TRBD1 aligns across 9 bases. The CDR3 length is 17 residues. The trim removed 1 base at V and 0 bases at J, leaving 4 bases unmatched. Germline V gene data show CDR1 as MGHDK and CDR2 as SYGVNS. CDR3 sequence reads: CASSEWGQGGSGNTIYF. The CDR3 DNA is TGTGCCAGCAGTGAATGGGGACAGGGAGGCTCTGGAAACACCATATATTTT.

This clone showed up just once. The rearrangement joins TRBV28 to TRBJ2-7; D perhaps matches TRBD2 (5 bases). Trimming left V 4 bases short and J 3 bases short, with 10 bases between. CDR1 MDHEN and CDR2 SYDVKM come from the germline V gene. This CDR3 is built from 13 residues. The CDR3 loop reads CASSSGNLYEQYF. In DNA, the CDR3 is TGTGCCAGCAGTTCGGGGAACCTCTACGAGCAGTACTTC. Combining the CDR3 with reference TRBV28 and TRBJ2-7 gives the whole variable domain DVKVTQSSRYLVKRTGEKVFLECVQDMDHENMFWYRQDPGLGLRLIYFSYDVKMKEKGDIPEGYSVSREKKERFSLILESASTNQTSMYLCASSSGNLYEQYFGPGTRLTVT.

V is TRBV9 and J is TRBJ2-3, with 8 bases matching TRBD1. The CDR3 consists of 14 residues. Germline V gives CDR1 SGDLS, CDR2 YYNGEE. The V segment lost 2 bases and the J segment 3 bases; nucleotides outside the gene matches: 2. This CDR3 reads CASSVDRETDTQYF. CDR3 DNA: TGTGCCAGCAGCGTGGACAGGGAGACAGATACGCAGTATTTT.

The genes are TRBV28 and TRBJ1-5, with D possibly TRBD1 on 5 matching bases. This CDR3 contains 16 residues. V was pared by 3 bases and J by 4 bases, with 16 bases between. In germline, CDR1 is MDHEN, CDR2 SYDVKM. The chain's CDR3 is CASSFSFGAGNQPQHF. Here the CDR3 DNA reads TGTGCCAGCAGTTTTAGCTTCGGGGCGGGGAATCAGCCCCAGCATTTT.